Below are 23 T cell receptor beta chains sequenced from a single sample in a study of TIL therapy for anti-PD-1-resistant metastatic lung cancer. Indicated time point: pre-treatment sample, taken before nivolumab and TIL therapy. Sequencing used immunoSEQ v3. Assay: immunoSEQ multiplex PCR; the TCRdb copy retains only in-frame clones and omits some. The table has 50,000 to 70,000 clones, 75% to 90% seen once. Sequencing was performed on blood, taken at baseline. The origin of the receptors is a person aged 25-85 years with non-small cell lung cancer.

The rearrangement uses TRBV9 and TRBJ2-7, with D possibly called TRBD1 or TRBD2 (5 bases each). Germline CDR1 SGDLS, CDR2 YYNGEE. Trimming took 4 bases from V and 5 from J, leaving 7 bases between them. The CDR3 consists of 11 residues. The CDR3 protein is CASSRGDEQYF. For the CDR3, the DNA is TGTGCCAGCAGCCGAGGGGACGAGCAGTACTTC.

This clone was seen just once. The V and J genes are TRBV9 and TRBJ2-3; the D gene is possibly TRBD2 (6 bases). Trimming shortened V by 0 bases and J by 0 bases, and 8 bases separated the two germline ends. Germline CDR1 is SGDLS and CDR2 is YYNGEE. The CDR3 has 15 residues. CDR3 region: CASSVAEGSTDTQYF. The CDR3 nucleotides are TGTGCCAGCAGCGTAGCGGAGGGAAGCACAGATACGCAGTATTTT.

The chain links TRBV7-3 to TRBJ2-1; D perhaps matches TRBD2 (6 bases). The CDR3 runs to 16 residues. Trimming removed 0 bases from V and 3 bases from J, with 12 bases in between. In germline, CDR1 is SGHTA, CDR2 FQGTGA. As DNA, the CDR3 is TGTGCCAGCAGCTTAACGGGGCGGGGTAGCTACAATGAGCAGTTCTTC. Its protein product is CASSLTGRGSYNEQFF.

The sample holds one count of this clone. This chain joins TRBV28 and TRBJ2-5; D possibly corresponds to TRBD2 (6 bases). The CDR3 is made up of 12 amino acids. The ends were cut back, 8 bases at V and 7 bases at J, with 14 bases in the middle. Germline CDR1 reads MDHEN; CDR2 reads SYDVKM. The CDR3 reads CASGRIGGTQYF. The DNA for the CDR3 is TGTGCCAGCGGGAGGATTGGCGGGACCCAGTACTTC.

The chain links TRBV3-1 (or the pseudogene TRBV3-2) to TRBJ2-1, with D possibly TRBD2 on 6 matching bases. Trimming cost V 4 bases and J 3 bases, with 16 bases left between them. The CDR3 runs 16 residues. CDR1 LGHDT and CDR2 YNNKEL come from the germline V gene (reference sequence). In DNA, the CDR3 is TGTGCCAGCAGCCGCTTTAGGGCTAGCGTCTACAATGAGCAGTTCTTC. It yields the protein CASSRFRASVYNEQFF.

The chain links TRBV24-1 to TRBJ2-7, with TRBD1 matching 10 bases. Germline CDR1 is KGHDR and CDR2 is SFDVKD. With 9 bases clipped from V and 3 bases from J, the junction kept 4 bases outside the gene matches. This CDR3 comprises 13 residues. The CDR3 reads CATERDRGYEQYF. The CDR3 DNA reads TGTGCCACCGAAAGGGACAGGGGCTACGAGCAGTACTTC.

V usage is TRBV21-1 and J usage is TRBJ2-5; the table's D call of TRBD2 was not tested on the DNA. TRBV21-1 is designated a pseudogene. CDR3 length: 16 residues. The CDR3 region is CASPRRLAEPQETQYF. In DNA form, the CDR3 reads TGTGCCAGCCCCAGGCGGCTAGCGGAGCCTCAAGAGACCCAGTACTTC.

This clone occurred a few times. The genes are TRBV27 and TRBJ2-5, with 11 bases that match TRBD1. Germline V CDR1 and CDR2: MNHEY, SMNVEV (reference sequence). CDR3 length: 15 residues. Trimming at V came to 5 bases and at J to 5 bases, leaving 7 bases not matched to a gene. CDR3 sequence (DNA): TGTGCCAGCAGTGGCGGACAGGGGGCTCGGGAGACCCAGTACTTC. Encoded protein: CASSGGQGARETQYF.

V is TRBV6-5 and J is TRBJ1-1; TRBD1 aligns across 7 bases. With 4 bases clipped from V and 4 bases from J, the junction kept 12 bases outside the gene matches. CDR3 length equals 16 residues. In germline, CDR1 is MNHEY, CDR2 SVGAGI. CDR3 sequence (DNA): TGTGCCAGCAGTTGGGAGCCACAGGGGATATTCACTGAAGCTTTCTTT. It encodes CASSWEPQGIFTEAFF.

This chain links TRBV4-3 with TRBJ2-5, with 13 nucleotides matching TRBD2. Trimming removed 1 base from V and 1 base from J; junction bases left unmatched: 12. The CDR3 is made up of 20 amino acids. Germline values: CDR1 LGHNA, CDR2 YSLEER. The DNA of the CDR3 is TGCGCCAGCAGCCAAGGGTGGAGTGCGGGACTAGCGGGGACCCAAGAGACCCAGTACTTC. Its translation: CASSQGWSAGLAGTQETQYF.

The chain employs TRBV5-1 and TRBJ2-1, with 11 bases fitting TRBD2. After removal of 1 base from V and 4 bases from J, the junction contained 4 bases not matched to a gene. The germline CDR1 and CDR2 sequences are SGHRS and YFSETQ. CDR3 length equals 16 residues. CDR3 amino acids: CASSLTSGSSYNEQFF. CDR3 DNA sequence: TGCGCCAGCAGCTTGACTAGCGGGAGTTCGTACAATGAGCAGTTCTTC.

The chain employs TRBV11-3 and TRBJ1-6; D gene ambiguous. Germline V gives CDR1 SGHNT, CDR2 YENEEA. V was shortened by 2 bases and J by 13 bases, with 18 bases between the two germline ends. This CDR3 is built from 15 residues. The CDR3 nucleotides read TGTGCCAGCAGCTTACTGGGTTTGGTGATTTCCCCCCTCCACTTT. Translated: CASSLLGLVISPLHF.

J is TRBJ2-1 and V is TRBV27; D call uncertain. The CDR3 spans 15 residues. Trimming pared 3 bases from V and 7 bases from J, leaving 16 bases between. CDR1 and CDR2 (germline): MNHEY, SMNVEV (reference sequence). The CDR3: CASSFAERWGNEQFF. As DNA, the CDR3 is TGTGCCAGCAGTTTTGCTGAGAGGTGGGGAAATGAGCAGTTCTTC.

This clone is a singleton in its sample. V is TRBV23-1 and J is TRBJ1-2; no firm D call. TRBV23-1 is recorded as an ORF, its role being uncertain. Deletions cut 4 bases from V and 4 bases from J, with 13 bases between. CDR3 length: 14 amino acids. The CDR3 here is CASSRQAEIYGYTF. In DNA form, the CDR3 reads TGCGCCAGCAGTCGCCAGGCCGAGATCTATGGCTACACCTTC.

The chain combines TRBV7-2 with TRBJ2-5; D is ambiguous. There are 12 residues in the CDR3. Germline V gene lookup returns CDR1 SGHTA and CDR2 FQGNSA. V lost 1 base to trimming and J lost 0 bases, with 0 bases between them. In DNA, the CDR3 is TGTGCCAGCAGCTTAGACCAAGAGACCCAGTACTTC. Encoded protein: CASSLDQETQYF.

The chain links TRBV3-1 (or the pseudogene TRBV3-2) to TRBJ2-3, with 15 nucleotides matching TRBD2. The CDR3 covers 19 residues. V dropped 6 bases and J dropped 1; count of bases not matched to a gene: 11. Germline loops: CDR1 LGHDT, CDR2 YNNKEL (reference sequence). CDR3 loop: CASRQPGLAGGYCTDTQYF. As DNA, the CDR3 is TGTGCCAGCAGACAACCGGGACTAGCGGGGGGTTATTGCACAGATACGCAGTATTTT.

Only a few counts were recorded for this clone. The chain employs TRBV5-4 and TRBJ2-2; the D is unclear. Trimming shortened V by 6 bases and J by 2 bases, and 11 bases separated the two germline ends. Germline assignment: CDR1 SGHNT and CDR2 YYREEE (reference sequence). This CDR3 has 14 residues. The CDR3 spells CASKRQANTGELFF. Here the CDR3 DNA reads TGTGCCAGCAAGAGGCAGGCCAACACCGGGGAGCTGTTTTTT.

The chain combines TRBV10-3 with TRBJ2-7, with 8 bases that match TRBD2. Trimming removed 7 bases from V and 1 base from J; junction bases left unmatched: 12. Germline V gene data show CDR1 as ENHRY and CDR2 as SYGVKD. The CDR3 runs to 16 residues. The CDR3 spells CAIKGPTSGGSYEQYF. The CDR3 DNA follows: TGTGCCATCAAAGGGCCAACGAGCGGGGGATCCTACGAGCAGTACTTC.

The J gene is TRBJ2-7, the V gene TRBV6-6; 12 bases line up with TRBD1. Germline V CDR1 and CDR2: MNHNY, SVGAGI (reference sequence). The CDR3 has 14 amino acids. Trimming removed 2 bases from V and 8 bases from J; junction bases left unmatched: 4. The CDR3 protein is CASSYGDRGRQQYF. CDR3 bases: TGTGCCAGCAGTTACGGGGACAGGGGGCGGCAGCAGTACTTC.

The chain carries TRBV7-9 and TRBJ2-2; no definite D call. The V and J ends lost 0 bases and 7 bases respectively, with 9 bases between them. Germline V CDR1 and CDR2: SEHNR, FQNEAQ (reference sequence). There are 14 residues in the CDR3. Here the CDR3 reads CASSLAQINGELFF. CDR3 DNA: TGTGCCAGCAGCTTAGCCCAAATTAACGGGGAGCTGTTTTTT.

The rearrangement joins TRBV3-1 (or the pseudogene TRBV3-2) to TRBJ1-5; D possibly corresponds to TRBD1 (6 bases). Between the trimmed V and J ends, which lost 5 bases and 1 base, there was a span of 9 bases. The CDR3 sequence is 14 residues long. In germline, CDR1 is LGHDT, CDR2 YNNKEL (reference sequence). This chain's CDR3 is CASSKGGSNQPQHF. The CDR3 region has the DNA TGTGCCAGCAGCAAAGGGGGGAGCAATCAGCCCCAGCATTTT.

CDR3 loop: CASSLGVSMEPQHF. The CDR3 DNA is TGTGCCAGCAGCTTGGGGGTATCAATGGAGCCCCAGCATTTT. This chain links TRBV7-9 with TRBJ1-5; the D gene is possibly TRBD1 (5 bases). Trimming shortened V by 3 bases and J by 8 bases, and 14 bases separated the two germline ends. The CDR3 covers 14 residues. Germline V gene data show CDR1 as SEHNR and CDR2 as FQNEAQ (reference sequence).

This chain links TRBV10-1 with TRBJ1-5, with 7 bases fitting TRBD1. V trimming: 3 bases; J trimming: 5 bases; junction bases outside the gene matches: 1. CDR1 is WNHNN and CDR2 is SYGVQD in the germline V gene (reference sequence). The CDR3 spans 13 residues. DNA of the CDR3: TGCGCCAGCAGTGACAGGGGGGATCAGCCCCAGCATTTT. Encoded protein: CASSDRGDQPQHF.